This T cell receptor (beta chain) derives from a study of identical twins. Study-level points and caveats: Insertion counts were lower in abundant cord blood beta clonotypes, a trend that memory repertoires did not show.

This clonotype was seen a handful of times. Its antigen is currently unknown. Template switching added a universal primer site; cDNA carried unique molecular identifiers. TCRdb passed the 5' RACE reads through MiXCR, listing each CDR3 protein once. The sample contains approximately 670,000 distinct CDR3 sequences, around 6% of which appear only once. Every sampled donor was Caucasian and healthy. The sequence came from a man in his late teens or twenties in good health. The sequencing input was naive T cells sorted from blood.

The chain's CDR3 is CASSTQTGRSGNTIYF. CDR3 bases: TGTGCCAGCAGTACCCAGACAGGGCGCTCTGGAAACACCATATATTTT. J is TRBJ1-3 and V is TRBV27; 7 nucleotides line up with TRBD1. The CDR3 sequence is 16 residues long. J gave up 0 bases and V 5 bases, and 7 bases lay outside the gene matches. Germline V gene data show CDR1 as MNHEY and CDR2 as SMNVEV (reference sequence).